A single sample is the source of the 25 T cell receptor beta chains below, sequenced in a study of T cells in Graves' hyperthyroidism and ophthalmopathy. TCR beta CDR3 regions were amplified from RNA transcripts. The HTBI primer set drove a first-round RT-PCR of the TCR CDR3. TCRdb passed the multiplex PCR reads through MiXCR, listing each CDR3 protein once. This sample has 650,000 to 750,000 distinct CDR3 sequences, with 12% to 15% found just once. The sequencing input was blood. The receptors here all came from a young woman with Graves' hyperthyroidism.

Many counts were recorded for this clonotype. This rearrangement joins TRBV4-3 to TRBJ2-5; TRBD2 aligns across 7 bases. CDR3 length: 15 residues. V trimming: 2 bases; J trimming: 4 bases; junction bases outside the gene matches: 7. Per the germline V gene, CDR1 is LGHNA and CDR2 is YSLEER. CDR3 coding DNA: TGCGCCAGCAGCCAAATGCTAGCGGTGTCAGAGACCCAGTACTTC. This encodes CASSQMLAVSETQYF.

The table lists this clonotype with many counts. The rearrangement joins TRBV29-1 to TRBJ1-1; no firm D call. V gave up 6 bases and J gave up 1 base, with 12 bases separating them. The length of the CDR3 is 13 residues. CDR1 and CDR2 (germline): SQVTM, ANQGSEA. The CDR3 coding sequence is TGCAGCGTCGTCATACCATGGAACACTGAAGCTTTCTTT. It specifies CSVVIPWNTEAFF.

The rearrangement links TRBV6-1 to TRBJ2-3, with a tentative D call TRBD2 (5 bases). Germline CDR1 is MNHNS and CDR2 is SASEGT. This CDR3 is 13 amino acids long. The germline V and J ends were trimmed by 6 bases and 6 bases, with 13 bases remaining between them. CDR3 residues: CASRIVAFDTQYF. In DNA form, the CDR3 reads TGTGCCAGCAGGATAGTAGCGTTCGATACGCAGTATTTT.

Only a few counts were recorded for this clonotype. This chain's CDR3 is CASSTTGSGNTIYF. CDR3 bases: TGCGCCAGCAGCACCACAGGTTCTGGAAACACCATATATTTT. V and J are TRBV5-1 and TRBJ1-3; maybe TRBD1 (5 bases). This CDR3 comprises 14 residues. V was clipped by 4 bases and J by 1 base, with 9 bases between them. Looked up from germline, CDR1 is SGHRS and CDR2 is YFSETQ.

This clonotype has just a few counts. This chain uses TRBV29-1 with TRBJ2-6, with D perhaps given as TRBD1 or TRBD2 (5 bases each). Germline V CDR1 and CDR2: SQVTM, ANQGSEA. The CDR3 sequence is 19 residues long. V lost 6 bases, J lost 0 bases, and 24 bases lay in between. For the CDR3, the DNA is TGCAGCGTCACACTGACTACAGGCTCATATTTCTCTGGGGCCAACGTCCTGACTTTC. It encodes CSVTLTTGSYFSGANVLTF.

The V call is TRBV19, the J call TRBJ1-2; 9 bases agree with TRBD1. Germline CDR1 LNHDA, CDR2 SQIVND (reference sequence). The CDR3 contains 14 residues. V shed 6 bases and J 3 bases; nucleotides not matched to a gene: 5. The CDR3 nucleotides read TGTGCCAGTAGACGGGACAGGGAGTACTATGGCTACACCTTC. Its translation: CASRRDREYYGYTF.

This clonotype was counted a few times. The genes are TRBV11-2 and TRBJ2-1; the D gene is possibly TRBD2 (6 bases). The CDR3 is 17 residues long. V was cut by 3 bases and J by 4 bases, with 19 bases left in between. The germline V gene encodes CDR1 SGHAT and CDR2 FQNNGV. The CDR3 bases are TGTGCCAGCAGCTTTAAGGCGGGACCGGTGCATTACAATGAGCAGTTCTTC. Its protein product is CASSFKAGPVHYNEQFF.

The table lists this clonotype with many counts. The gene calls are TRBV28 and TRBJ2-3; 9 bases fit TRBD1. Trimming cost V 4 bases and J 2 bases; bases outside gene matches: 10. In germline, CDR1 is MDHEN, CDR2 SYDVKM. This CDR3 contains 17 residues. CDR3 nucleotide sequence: TGTGCCAGCAGTTGGAGTGGGACAGGGCGACCCACAGATACGCAGTATTTT. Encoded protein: CASSWSGTGRPTDTQYF.

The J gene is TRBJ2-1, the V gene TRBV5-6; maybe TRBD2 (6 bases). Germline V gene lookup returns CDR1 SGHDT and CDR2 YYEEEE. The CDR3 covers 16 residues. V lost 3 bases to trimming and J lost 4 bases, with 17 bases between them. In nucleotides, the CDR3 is TGTGCCAGCAGCTGGGGCGTTGCGGGAAGGTACAATGAGCAGTTCTTC. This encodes CASSWGVAGRYNEQFF.

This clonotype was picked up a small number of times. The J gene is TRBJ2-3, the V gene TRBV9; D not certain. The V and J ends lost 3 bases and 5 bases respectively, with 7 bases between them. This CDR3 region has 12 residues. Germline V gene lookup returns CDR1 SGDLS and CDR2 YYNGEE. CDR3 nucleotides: TGTGCCAGCAGCGCCCCCCGAGATACGCAGTATTTT. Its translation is CASSAPRDTQYF.

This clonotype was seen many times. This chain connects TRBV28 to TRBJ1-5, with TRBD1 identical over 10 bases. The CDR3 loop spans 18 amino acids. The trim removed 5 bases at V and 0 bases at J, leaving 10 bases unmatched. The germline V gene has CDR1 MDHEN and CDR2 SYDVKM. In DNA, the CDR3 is TGTGCCAGCAGTGACCCAACCGGGACAGGGGCTAGCAATCAGCCCCAGCATTTT. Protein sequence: CASSDPTGTGASNQPQHF.

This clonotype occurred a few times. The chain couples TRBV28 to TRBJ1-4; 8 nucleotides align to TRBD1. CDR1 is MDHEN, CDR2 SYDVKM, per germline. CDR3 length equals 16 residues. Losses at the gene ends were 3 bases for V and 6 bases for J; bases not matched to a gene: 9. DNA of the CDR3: TGTGCCAGCAGTTTGGTACCGGGACAGGCTGATGAAAAACTGTTTTTT. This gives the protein CASSLVPGQADEKLFF. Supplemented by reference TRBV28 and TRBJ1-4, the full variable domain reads DVKVTQSSRYLVKRTGEKVFLECVQDMDHENMFWYRQDPGLGLRLIYFSYDVKMKEKGDIPEGYSVSREKKERFSLILESASTNQTSMYLCASSLVPGQADEKLFFGSGTQLSVL.

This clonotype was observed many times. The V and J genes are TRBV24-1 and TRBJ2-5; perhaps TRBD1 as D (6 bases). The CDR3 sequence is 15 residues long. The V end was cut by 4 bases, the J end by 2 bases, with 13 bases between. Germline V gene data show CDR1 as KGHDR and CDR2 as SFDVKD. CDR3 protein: CATSEPGTPQETQYF. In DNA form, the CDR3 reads TGTGCCACCAGTGAACCCGGGACACCACAAGAGACCCAGTACTTC.

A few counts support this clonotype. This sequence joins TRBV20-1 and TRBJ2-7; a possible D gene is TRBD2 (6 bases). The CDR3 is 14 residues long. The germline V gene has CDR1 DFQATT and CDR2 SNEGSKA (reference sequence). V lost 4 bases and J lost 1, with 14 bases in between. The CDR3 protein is CSANRLAESYEQYF. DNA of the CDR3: TGCAGTGCTAATAGATTAGCGGAGTCCTACGAGCAGTACTTC.

The CDR3 coding sequence is TGTGCCAGTAGTCCCTGGACAGTTTCGCGCGATGAGCAGTTCTTC. Its translation: CASSPWTVSRDEQFF. V is TRBV19 and J is TRBJ2-1; TRBD1 might be the D (6 bases). There are 15 residues in the CDR3. Germline CDR1 LNHDA, CDR2 SQIVND (reference sequence). Trimming shortened V by 5 bases and J by 8 bases, and 19 bases separated the two germline ends.

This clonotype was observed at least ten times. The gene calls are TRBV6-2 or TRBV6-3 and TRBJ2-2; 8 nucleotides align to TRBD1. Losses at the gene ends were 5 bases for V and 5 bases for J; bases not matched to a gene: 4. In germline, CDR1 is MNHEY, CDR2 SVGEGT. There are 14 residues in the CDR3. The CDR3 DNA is TGTGCCAGCAGTCGACAGGGGACGACCGGGGAGCTGTTTTTT. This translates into CASSRQGTTGELFF.

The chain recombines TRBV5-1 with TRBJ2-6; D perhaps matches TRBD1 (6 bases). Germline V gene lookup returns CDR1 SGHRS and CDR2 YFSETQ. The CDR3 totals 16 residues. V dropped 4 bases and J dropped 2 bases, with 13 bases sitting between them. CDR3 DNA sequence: TGCGCCAGCAGCGCGGCAACAGGGACTGGGGCCAACGTCCTGACTTTC. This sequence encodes CASSAATGTGANVLTF.

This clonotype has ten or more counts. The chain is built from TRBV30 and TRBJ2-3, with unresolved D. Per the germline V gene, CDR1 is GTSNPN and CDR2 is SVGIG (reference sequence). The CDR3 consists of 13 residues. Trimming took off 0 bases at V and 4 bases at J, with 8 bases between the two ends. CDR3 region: CAWSVGLSDTQYF. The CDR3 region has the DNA TGTGCCTGGAGTGTAGGATTGTCAGATACGCAGTATTTT.

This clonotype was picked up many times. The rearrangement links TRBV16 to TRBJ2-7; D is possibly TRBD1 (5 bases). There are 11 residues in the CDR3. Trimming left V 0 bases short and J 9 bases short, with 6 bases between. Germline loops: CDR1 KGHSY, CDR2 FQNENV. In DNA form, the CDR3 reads TGTGCCAGCAGCCAATCGGGGCTGCAGTACTTC. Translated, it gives CASSQSGLQYF. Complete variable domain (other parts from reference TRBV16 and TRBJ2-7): GEEVAQTPKHLVRGEGQKAKLYCAPIKGHSYVFWYQQVLKNEFKFLISFQNENVFDETGMPKERFSAKCLPNSPCSLEIQATKLEDSAVYFCASSQSGLQYFGPGTRLTVT.

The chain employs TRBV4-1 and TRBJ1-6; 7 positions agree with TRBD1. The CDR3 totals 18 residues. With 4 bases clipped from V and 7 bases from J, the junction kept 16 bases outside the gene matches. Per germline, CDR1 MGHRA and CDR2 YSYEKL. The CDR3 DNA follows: TGCGCCAGCAGCCTAGCCATCGGTAAACAGGGGCTAAATTCACCCCTCCACTTT. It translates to CASSLAIGKQGLNSPLHF.

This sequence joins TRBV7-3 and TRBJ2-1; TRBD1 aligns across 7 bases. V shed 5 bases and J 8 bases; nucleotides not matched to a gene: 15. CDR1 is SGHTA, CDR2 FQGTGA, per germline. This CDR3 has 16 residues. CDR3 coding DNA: TGTGCCAGCAGCAAGCGTCCGGGACAGCCTCGCGATGAGCAGTTCTTC. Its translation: CASSKRPGQPRDEQFF.

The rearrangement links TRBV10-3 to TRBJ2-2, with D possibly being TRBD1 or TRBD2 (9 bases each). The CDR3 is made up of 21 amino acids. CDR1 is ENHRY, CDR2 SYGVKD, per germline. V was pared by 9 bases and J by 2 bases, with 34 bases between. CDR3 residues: CAIRPHRDRVPSGNNTGELFF. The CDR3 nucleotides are TGTGCCATTCGTCCCCACCGGGACAGGGTTCCTAGCGGGAATAACACCGGGGAGCTGTTTTTT.

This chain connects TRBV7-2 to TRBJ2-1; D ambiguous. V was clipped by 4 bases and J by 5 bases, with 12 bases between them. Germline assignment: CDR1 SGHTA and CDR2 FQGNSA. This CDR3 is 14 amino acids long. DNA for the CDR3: TGTGCCAGCAGCTCGTCCTACACCCACAATGAGCAGTTCTTC. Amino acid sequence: CASSSSYTHNEQFF.

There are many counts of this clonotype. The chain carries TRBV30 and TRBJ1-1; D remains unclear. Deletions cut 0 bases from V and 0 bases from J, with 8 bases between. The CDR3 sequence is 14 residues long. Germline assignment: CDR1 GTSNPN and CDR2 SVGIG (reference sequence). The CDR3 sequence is CAWSVGDMNTEAFF. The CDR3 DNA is TGTGCCTGGAGTGTTGGAGACATGAACACTGAAGCTTTCTTT. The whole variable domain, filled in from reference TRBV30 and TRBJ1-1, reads SQTIHQWPATLVQPVGSPLSLECTVEGTSNPNLYWYRQAAGRGLQLLFYSVGIGQISSEVPQNLSASRPQDRQFILSSKKLLLSDSGFYLCAWSVGDMNTEAFFGQGTRLTVV.

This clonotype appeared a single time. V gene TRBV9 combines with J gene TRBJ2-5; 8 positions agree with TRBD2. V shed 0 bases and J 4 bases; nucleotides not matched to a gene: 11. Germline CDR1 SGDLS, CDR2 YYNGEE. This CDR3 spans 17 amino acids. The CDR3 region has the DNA TGTGCCAGCAGCGTAGATGGTCCGGGAGGGCCTGGAGAGACCCAGTACTTC. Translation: CASSVDGPGGPGETQYF.